This is a list of T cell receptor beta chains from one sample in a study of long-term antiretroviral therapy in people with HIV. The method was immunoSEQ multiplex PCR; TCRdb's version includes in-frame clones alone and lacks a portion of them. Here the sample spans about 20,000 clones, roughly 84% being singletons. The starting material was unsorted PBMCs, obtained 2.3 to 2.5 years after starting antiretroviral therapy. These receptors all come from a man between 40 and 49 years old with HIV. The CDR3 runs from the conserved cysteine through the conserved F or W. The D gene is left open where the match is weak. Clone size appears in some rows only: once, few, many, or a class for an expanded clone.

v_gene	abundance	j_gene	d_gene	CDR3nt	CDR3aa
TRBV4-1	.	TRBJ1-4	.	TGCGCCAGCAGCCAAGTAGCCGCAACTAATGAAAAACTGTTTTTT	CASSQVAATNEKLFF
TRBV18	.	TRBJ2-6	.	TGTGCCAGCTCACCTTCGGGGGCCAACGTCCTGACTTTC	CASSPSGANVLTF
TRBV25-1	few	TRBJ2-5	.	TGTGCCAGTAGGACTGACCAAGAGACCCAGTACTTC	CASRTDQETQYF
TRBV4-1	.	TRBJ2-3	.	TGCGCCAGCAGCCAAGGGTTGGGACGGGCCGGCACAGATACGCAGTATTTT	CASSQGLGRAGTDTQYF
TRBV2	.	TRBJ2-7	TRBD1	TGTGCCAGCTCGGGACAGGGAACCTACGAGCAGTACTTC	CASSGQGTYEQYF
TRBV27	.	TRBJ2-7	TRBD1	TGTGCCAGCAGAATTACAGGGGTCCCTACCTACGAGCAGTACTTC	CASRITGVPTYEQYF
TRBV19	.	TRBJ1-1	TRBD1	TGTGCCAGTAGTAACGATGACAGGGAGTACACTGAAGCTTTCTTT	CASSNDDREYTEAFF
TRBV5-4	.	TRBJ2-2	TRBD1	TGTGCCAGCAGCTGGGACAGCTTTAACACCGGGGAGCTGTTTTTT	CASSWDSFNTGELFF
TRBV5-6	.	TRBJ2-2	.	TGTGCCAGCAGCCGCGACACGAACACCGGGGAGCTGTTTTTT	CASSRDTNTGELFF
TRBV13	.	TRBJ2-1	TRBD2	TGTGCCAGCAGCCGTCGGGGAGATGGCAGCGGGGGACCCTACAATGAGCAGTTCTTC	CASSRRGDGSGGPYNEQFF
TRBV5-1	.	TRBJ2-2	TRBD2	TGCGCCAGCAGCGACGTAAGGACCGGGACTAGGTCTGGGGAGCTGTTTTTT	CASSDVRTGTRSGELFF
TRBV7-9	.	TRBJ2-1	TRBD1	TGTGCCAGCAGCCCTAGGACAGGTGTCTACAATGAGCAGTTCTTC	CASSPRTGVYNEQFF
TRBV10-2	.	TRBJ2-7	TRBD1	TGCGCCAGCAGTGAGTCGGAGACAGGGTTCTACGAGCAGTACTTC	CASSESETGFYEQYF
TRBV2	.	TRBJ1-1	.	TGTGCCAGCAGTCCCGTCGCAGGTGAAGCTTTCTTT	CASSPVAGEAFF
TRBV4-1	.	TRBJ1-3	TRBD1	TGCGCCAGCAGCCGACAGGGGGATGTGGGAAACACCATATATTTT	CASSRQGDVGNTIYF
TRBV7-7	.	TRBJ2-2	TRBD2	TGTGCCAGCAGCGATAGCGGGGCCCTCACCGGGGAGCTGTTTTTT	CASSDSGALTGELFF
TRBV6-1	few	TRBJ2-7	TRBD1	TGTGCCAGCAGGGGACAGGGGTTTTTCTACGAGCAGTACTTC	CASRGQGFFYEQYF
TRBV7-9	.	TRBJ1-1	.	TGTGCCAGCAGCCCCGGGCCAGGGCAGAACACTGAAGCTTTCTTT	CASSPGPGQNTEAFF
TRBV25-1	.	TRBJ1-2	TRBD1	TGTGCCAGCATGGGCAGGGGGCTCGGCTACACCTTC	CASMGRGLGYTF
TRBV30	.	TRBJ2-1	.	TGTGCCCTTGCCGGGGCCAGCTCCTACAATGAGCAGTTCTTC	CALAGASSYNEQFF
TRBV28	.	TRBJ1-2	.	TGTGCCAGCAGTTTTTTCGGGGAAAACTATGGCTACACCTTC	CASSFFGENYGYTF
TRBV7-2	.	TRBJ2-7	TRBD2	TGTGCCAGCAGCCTAGCGGGAGCTCTAGACGAGCAGTACTTC	CASSLAGALDEQYF
TRBV27	.	TRBJ2-7	.	TGTGCCAGCAGGAGGGACTTCCCCTCCTACGAGCAGTACTTC	CASRRDFPSYEQYF
TRBV10-2	.	TRBJ2-1	TRBD2	TGCGCCAGCAGTCCCCTAGCGGGACTCTACAATGAGCAGTTCTTC	CASSPLAGLYNEQFF
TRBV7-8	.	TRBJ2-7	.	TGTGCCAGCAGCTTAGTCGCTCTAGCTGCATCCTACGAGCAGTACTTC	CASSLVALAASYEQYF
TRBV18	.	TRBJ2-7	TRBD1	TGTGCCAGCTCACCCGGACAGGGTTTGGGCGAGCAGTACTTC	CASSPGQGLGEQYF
TRBV11-2	.	TRBJ1-2	TRBD1	TGTGCCAGCAGCTTAGGAGCGGGACAGGGGTATGGCTACACCTTC	CASSLGAGQGYGYTF
TRBV4-2	.	TRBJ1-3	.	TGTGCCAGCAGCCAAGGGCAAATCTCTGGAAACACCATATATTTT	CASSQGQISGNTIYF
TRBV21-1	.	TRBJ1-4	.	TGTGCCAGCACGGTTCCAAGGGGGGCAGGGCCTTGGTTGGAACTGTTTTTT	CASTVPRGAGPWLELFF
TRBV5-1	.	TRBJ1-1	.	TGCGCCAGCAGCGGGAATGTTGGGAACACTGAAGCTTTCTTT	CASSGNVGNTEAFF
TRBV7-2	once	TRBJ2-3	.	TGTGCCAGCAGCTTAGAAGGCGGCACAGATACGCAGTATTTT	CASSLEGGTDTQYF
TRBV5-1	.	TRBJ2-5	.	TGCGCCAGCAGCTTGGACGGGGGCCTAGTTATGACCCAGTACTTC	CASSLDGGLVMTQYF
TRBV28	.	TRBJ2-3	.	TGTGCCAGCAGTTTGGGGACCACAGATCGGTATTTT	CASSLGTTDRYF
TRBV27	.	TRBJ2-1	.	TGTGCCAGCAGTATCCAACAGTTCAATGAGCAGTTCTTC	CASSIQQFNEQFF
TRBV7-9	.	TRBJ2-3	.	TGTGCCAGCAGCTTAGGGGGTAGCTTGGATACGCAGTATTTT	CASSLGGSLDTQYF
TRBV28	.	TRBJ2-1	.	TGTGCCAGCAGTTCGCGACTCTACAATGAGCAGTTCTTC	CASSSRLYNEQFF
TRBV7-9	.	TRBJ2-7	TRBD1	TGTGCCAGCAGCACTCGACAGGGGAACGAGCAGTACTTC	CASSTRQGNEQYF
TRBV11-2	.	TRBJ1-3	.	TGTGCCAGCAGCCTGGACGGTAGCTCTGGAAACACCATATATTTT	CASSLDGSSGNTIYF
TRBV27	.	TRBJ1-1	.	TGTGCCAGCAGTTTCGGTGGGGTGAACACTGAAGCTTTCTTT	CASSFGGVNTEAFF
TRBV6-6	.	TRBJ2-2	.	TGTGCCAGCAGTTACTCTTGGAACACCGGGGAGCTGTTTTTT	CASSYSWNTGELFF
TRBV9	.	TRBJ1-1	.	TGTGCCAGCAGCGCGCCCCTGGGGGGGGCGAACACTGAAGCTTTCTTT	CASSAPLGGANTEAFF
TRBV28	.	TRBJ2-5	.	TGTGCCAGCAGTACCACCGGGGAGGAGACCCAGTACTTC	CASSTTGEETQYF
TRBV2	.	TRBJ1-2	.	TGTGCCAGCAGACAAACAGGGACGGATGGCTACACCTTC	CASRQTGTDGYTF
TRBV15	.	TRBJ1-3	.	TGTGCCACCAGCGGCCGGGAATTCGGAGAGGACACCATATATTTT	CATSGREFGEDTIYF
TRBV7-9	.	TRBJ2-1	TRBD2	TGTGCCAGCAGCCTGAGCGGGACTAGCGTCTACAATGAGCAGTTCTTC	CASSLSGTSVYNEQFF
TRBV7-9	.	TRBJ2-7	.	TGTGCCAGTGCCTTCCGGGGGAAGAGCTCCTACGAGCAGTACTTC	CASAFRGKSSYEQYF
TRBV30	.	TRBJ1-1	TRBD1	TGTGCCTGGAATGGGAGACCGGGACAGGGGATGAACACTGAAGCTTTCTTT	CAWNGRPGQGMNTEAFF
TRBV2	once	TRBJ2-7	TRBD1	TGTGCCAGCAGTGCAACTGGGACAGGGGGCAACGAGCAGTACTTC	CASSATGTGGNEQYF
TRBV27	.	TRBJ1-6	.	TGTGCCGCCGCCTCGGGGGGCTTCTATAATTCACCCCTCCACTTT	CAAASGGFYNSPLHF